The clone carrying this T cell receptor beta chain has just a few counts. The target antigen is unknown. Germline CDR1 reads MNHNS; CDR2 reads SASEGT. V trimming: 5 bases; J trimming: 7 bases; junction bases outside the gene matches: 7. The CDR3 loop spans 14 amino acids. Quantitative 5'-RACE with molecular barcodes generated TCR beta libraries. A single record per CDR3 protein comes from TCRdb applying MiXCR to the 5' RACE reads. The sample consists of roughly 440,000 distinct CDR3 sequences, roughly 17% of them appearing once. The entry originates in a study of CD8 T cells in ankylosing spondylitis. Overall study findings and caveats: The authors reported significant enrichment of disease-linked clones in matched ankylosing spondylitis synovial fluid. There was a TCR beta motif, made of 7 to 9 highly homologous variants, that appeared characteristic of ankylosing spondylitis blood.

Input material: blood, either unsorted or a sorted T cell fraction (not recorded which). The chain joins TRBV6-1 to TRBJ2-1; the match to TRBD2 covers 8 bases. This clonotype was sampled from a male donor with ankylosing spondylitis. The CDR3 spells CASSRSGGLNEQFF. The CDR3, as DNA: TGTGCCAGCAGTAGATCGGGGGGGCTTAATGAGCAGTTCTTC.